The TCR beta chain described here comes from a study of Ad26.COV2.S vaccination and SARS-CoV-2 variants. Clones were read by immunoSEQ multiplex PCR, and TCRdb kept only the in-frame ones, dropping some. The data hold roughly 140,000 clones, with roughly 85% observed a single time. From germline, CDR1 is SGHDT and CDR2 YYEEEE. Germline trimming cut 4 bases from V and 3 bases from J; bases unmatched to any gene: 6. There are 15 residues in the CDR3. The chain has TRBV5-6 and TRBJ1-1, with 10 bases fitting TRBD1. The source was peripheral blood, collected after recovery from COVID-19. The clonotype was recovered from a human donor who had recovered from COVID-19. DNA for the CDR3: TGTGCCAGCAGCGGCTGGACAGGGGGGGACACTGAAGCTTTCTTT. Protein product: CASSGWTGGDTEAFF.